This entry features one TCR beta chain sequence. The entry originates in a study of blood T cell repertoires in COVID-19. About the study: The United States, Italy and Spain were the sources of the acute and convalescent COVID-19 samples.

Trimming pared 4 bases from V and 0 bases from J, leaving 13 bases between. The CDR3 is made up of 16 amino acids. Per germline, CDR1 MNHNS and CDR2 SASEGT. As processed by the authors: Estimated nucleated cell counts came from reference gene primer amplification. TCRdb's table, derived via immunoSEQ multiplex PCR, lists solely in-frame clones and lacks some. V and J calls and clone size come straight from that table; D and trimming were deduced from the DNA. The sample carries fewer than 200,000 clones, roughly 80% recorded once. Source material: peripheral blood. This TCR was recovered from a human donor in a cohort sampled during active COVID-19. The rearrangement uses TRBV6-1 and TRBJ2-1, with D perhaps matching TRBD1 (5 bases). CDR3: CASSAQGAPSYNEQFF. The CDR3 coding sequence is TGTGCCAGCAGTGCCCAGGGTGCCCCCTCCTACAATGAGCAGTTCTTC.